These 13 T cell receptor beta chains were all obtained from the same sample, sequenced in a study of control samples from healthy donors and cancer patients. Repertoires were generated with immunoSEQ multiplex PCR, while TCRdb's copy carries only in-frame clones and drops some. The sample records fewer than 200,000 clones, 90% being singletons. What was sequenced was blood. Receptor source: a woman aged 50 to 65 in good health.

V gene TRBV5-4 combines with J gene TRBJ2-3, with D unclear. Deletions cut 3 bases from V and 0 bases from J, with 11 bases between. The CDR3 has 15 residues. CDR1 and CDR2 from the germline V gene are SGHNT and YYREEE (reference sequence). CDR3 sequence reads: CASSSVAASTDTQYF. The CDR3, as DNA: TGTGCCAGCAGCTCCGTAGCCGCTAGCACAGATACGCAGTATTTT.

This clone is a singleton in its sample. V is TRBV7-8 and J is TRBJ2-5, with 8 bases identical to TRBD1. Germline V CDR1 and CDR2: SGHVS, FQNEAQ. CDR3 length: 17 amino acids. The V gene end was trimmed by 5 bases and the J gene end by 7 bases; junction bases not matched to a gene: 18. CDR3 DNA sequence: TGTGCCAGCAGCCGACAGGGGAGTTTGTTATTCGGTGGGACCCAGTACTTC. Protein product: CASSRQGSLLFGGTQYF.

The chain carries TRBV16 and TRBJ2-1; D may be TRBD2 (6 bases). Trimming took 0 bases from V and 4 from J, leaving 13 bases between them. CDR3 length: 16 amino acids. The germline gives CDR1 KGHSY, CDR2 FQNENV. CDR3 sequence reads: CASSQSAGAGYNEQFF. In DNA form, the CDR3 reads TGTGCCAGCAGCCAATCAGCCGGGGCGGGGTACAATGAGCAGTTCTTC.

The chain carries TRBV20-1 and TRBJ1-6, with unresolved D. Trimming stripped 3 bases from V and 13 bases from J, with 10 bases between. CDR3 length: 11 residues. Germline lookup yields CDR1 DFQATT and CDR2 SNEGSKA (reference sequence). This CDR3 reads CSASSMGPLHF. The CDR3 nucleotides read TGCAGTGCTAGTAGTATGGGGCCCCTCCACTTT.

This rearrangement joins TRBV5-1 to TRBJ2-3, with TRBD1 identical over 9 bases. J was trimmed by 3 bases and V by 0 bases; bases with no gene match: 5. The CDR3 covers 16 residues. Germline CDR1 reads SGHRS; CDR2 reads YFSETQ. CDR3 nucleotides: TGCGCCAGCAGCTTGGCCGGTGGACAGGGGACAGATACGCAGTATTTT. This codes for CASSLAGGQGTDTQYF.

This chain links TRBV18 with TRBJ2-7, with 10 bases identical to TRBD2. V trimming: 0 bases; J trimming: 2 bases; junction bases outside the gene matches: 7. CDR3 length: 17 residues. Germline CDR1 reads KGHSH; CDR2 reads LQKENI. The CDR3 nucleotides read TGTGCCAGCTCACCACCGGGAAGCGGGAGGGCCCCCTACGAGCAGTACTTC. This gives the protein CASSPPGSGRAPYEQYF.

V usage is TRBV2 and J usage is TRBJ1-3; D not certain. Trimming pared 8 bases from V and 0 bases from J, leaving 11 bases between. The CDR3 is 14 amino acids. Germline CDR1 is SNHLY and CDR2 is FYNNEI. CDR3 in amino acids: CASSQGSSGNTIYF. CDR3 bases: TGTGCCAGCTCCCAAGGGAGCTCTGGAAACACCATATATTTT.

This chain links TRBV7-4 with TRBJ2-7; possibly TRBD1 for D (6 bases). V shed 2 bases and J shed 1 base, with 15 bases lying between them. The CDR3 spans 16 residues. Per germline, CDR1 SGHVT and CDR2 SQSDAQ. The CDR3 spells CASSLRQGPTSYEQYF. The CDR3 DNA reads TGTGCCAGCAGCTTAAGGCAGGGGCCAACTTCCTACGAGCAGTACTTC.

The chain joins TRBV7-2 to TRBJ1-2; 7 nucleotides match TRBD1. Trimming cost V 4 bases and J 6 bases; bases outside gene matches: 2. The germline V gene has CDR1 SGHTA and CDR2 FQGNSA. The CDR3 covers 12 residues. Here the CDR3 DNA reads TGTGCCAGCAGCTCCAGGGGGAATGGCTACACCTTC. Protein sequence: CASSSRGNGYTF.

The chain employs TRBV7-3 and TRBJ1-4; D perhaps matches TRBD1 (5 bases). CDR1 and CDR2 from the germline V gene are SGHTA and FQGTGA. The germline V and J ends were trimmed by 5 bases and 2 bases, with 12 bases remaining between them. This CDR3 contains 15 residues. CDR3 loop: CASSVAGTTNEKLFF. The CDR3 nucleotides read TGTGCCAGCAGCGTAGCCGGGACGACTAATGAAAAACTGTTTTTT.

The chain employs TRBV4-3 and TRBJ2-6, with unresolved D. Germline assignment: CDR1 LGHNA and CDR2 YSLEER. The CDR3 sequence is 16 residues long. The V end was cut by 1 base, the J end by 0 bases, with 7 bases between. The CDR3 region is CASSQGLSSGANVLTF. DNA for the CDR3: TGCGCCAGCAGCCAAGGGTTGAGCTCTGGGGCCAACGTCCTGACTTTC.

In DNA form, the CDR3 reads TGTGCCAGCAGTCCAATAGCGGGGCAACGCACAGATACGCAGTATTTT. Protein product: CASSPIAGQRTDTQYF. The chain employs TRBV28 and TRBJ2-3; 8 positions match TRBD2. The trim removed 5 bases at V and 1 base at J, leaving 8 bases unmatched. Germline V lookup: CDR1 MDHEN, CDR2 SYDVKM. This CDR3 region has 16 residues.

This sequence joins TRBV30 and TRBJ2-5; no reliable D call. The germline V and J ends were trimmed by 2 bases and 5 bases, with 12 bases remaining between them. Germline V lookup: CDR1 GTSNPN, CDR2 SVGIG (reference sequence). The CDR3 loop spans 13 amino acids. The CDR3 loop is CAWSSLERETQYF. DNA of the CDR3: TGTGCCTGGAGTAGTCTGGAGAGGGAGACCCAGTACTTC. Together with reference TRBV30 and TRBJ2-5, the CDR3 gives the full variable domain: SQTIHQWPATLVQPVGSPLSLECTVEGTSNPNLYWYRQAAGRGLQLLFYSVGIGQISSEVPQNLSASRPQDRQFILSSKKLLLSDSGFYLCAWSSLERETQYFGPGTRLLVL.